One TCR beta chain is described in this entry. The sample is drawn from a study of blood T cell repertoires in COVID-19. Study summary: Some COVID-19 samples were acute and others convalescent; all came from the United States, Italy and Spain. PBMCs, B-cell-depleted T cells, or T cells provided the cDNA or gDNA that made up the material.

In the authors' workflow: Amplification with reference gene primers provided the estimates of nucleated cell counts. Here immunoSEQ multiplex PCR was the method, and the copy in TCRdb shows in-frame clones only, minus some. The V and J calls and clone size were taken over from that table, and D and trimming were inferred from the DNA. The table shows roughly 100,000 clones, with more than 80% occurring only once. Germline values: CDR1 SNHLY, CDR2 FYNNEI. Trimming removed 2 bases from V and 0 bases from J, with 8 bases in between. The CDR3 has 14 amino acids. Material for sequencing was peripheral blood. The TCR was taken from a woman in her 70s with acute or convalescent COVID-19. This chain joins TRBV2 and TRBJ2-7; D not resolved. In nucleotides, the CDR3 is TGTGCCAGCAGTGAATATGTCAGCTCCTACGAGCAGTACTTC. This codes for CASSEYVSSYEQYF.